The next 22 T cell receptor beta chains were all read from a single sample in a study of blood T cells in healthy people across ages. It was with a sample-barcoded 5' primer and a J-beta primer mix that a second PCR of roughly 6 to 12 cycles was run. TCRdb called the 5' RACE reads again in MiXCR, with one record for every CDR3 protein. The data contain hundreds of thousands of distinct CDR3 sequences, approximately 25% of them seen just once; the ten biggest clones take up 8% to 10%. A further study also used this sample, focusing on T cells of mothers and their children.

The source material was blood. The receptors come from a boy between 10 and 17 years old in good health.

The sample holds a few counts of this clonotype. The V and J genes are TRBV12-5 and TRBJ1-4; 7 bases line up with TRBD1. Losses at the gene ends were 5 bases for V and 5 bases for J; bases not matched to a gene: 5. Germline V lookup: CDR1 LGHNT, CDR2 FRNRAP. This CDR3 spans 14 amino acids. The CDR3 DNA is TGTGCTAGTGGTCCAGGGGGAACGAATGAAAAACTGTTTTTT. It is translated as CASGPGGTNEKLFF. The full variable domain, with the rest looked up from reference TRBV12-5 and TRBJ1-4, is DARVTQTPRHKVTEMGQEVTMRCQPILGHNTVFWYRQTMMQGLELLAYFRNRAPLDDSGMPKDRFSAEMPDATLATLKIQPSEPRDSAVYFCASGPGGTNEKLFFGSGTQLSVL.

The genes are TRBV6-6 and TRBJ2-1; TRBD2 matches 8 bases. The CDR3 sequence is 19 residues long. CDR1 MNHNY and CDR2 SVGAGI come from the germline V gene (reference sequence). V lost 10 bases to trimming and J lost 1 base; unmatched junction nucleotides: 21. The CDR3 DNA reads TGTGCCACCAATTCCCTCGAGGGTCTCGGACTAGCATCCTACAATGAGCAGTTCTTC. It codes for CATNSLEGLGLASYNEQFF.

In this sample, this clonotype turned up a few times. This chain links TRBV14 with TRBJ2-5, with D perhaps matching TRBD2 (5 bases). This CDR3 is 14 amino acids long. Trimming took 5 bases from V and 1 from J, leaving 11 bases between them. The germline V gene encodes CDR1 SGHDN and CDR2 FVKESK. The CDR3 sequence is CASSYRLTQETQYF. The CDR3 nucleotides are TGTGCCAGCAGCTACCGACTAACCCAAGAGACCCAGTACTTC.

The sample holds a few counts of this clonotype. This sequence joins TRBV7-9 and TRBJ2-5; tentatively, D is TRBD2 (5 bases). The J call may be mistaken, given a closer DNA end match to TRBJ2-7. The CDR3 consists of 17 residues. CDR1 and CDR2 (germline): SEHNR, FQNEAQ (reference sequence). CDR3: CASSRRGSGPSTYEQYF. The CDR3 coding sequence is TGTGCCAGCAGCCGTCGTGGGAGCGGACCTTCAACTTACGAGCAGTACTTC.

CDR3 bases: TGTGCCAGCAGCTTTCCGGGCTTGGGACAGCCCCAGCATTTT. Protein: CASSFPGLGQPQHF. V gene TRBV5-5 combines with J gene TRBJ1-5; D uncertain. V was cut by 2 bases and J by 7 bases, with 13 bases left in between. This CDR3 comprises 14 residues. Germline CDR1 SGHKS, CDR2 YYEKEE (reference sequence).

This clonotype was observed a few times. This chain joins TRBV20-1 and TRBJ2-3; unclear D gene. The CDR3 spans 15 residues. Looked up from germline, CDR1 is DFQATT and CDR2 is SNEGSKA (reference sequence). Trimming left V 7 bases short and J 0 bases short, with 17 bases between. The CDR3 DNA sequence: TGCAGTGTTAGCTATCTGACTGCGAGCACAGATACGCAGTATTTT. Its translation: CSVSYLTASTDTQYF.

The V and J genes are TRBV29-1 and TRBJ2-5; 11 nucleotides match TRBD2. The end of the DNA fits TRBJ2-7 better, so the J call may be wrong. The CDR3 totals 15 residues. From germline, CDR1 is SQVTM and CDR2 ANQGSEA. The CDR3 loop is CSVVYRGLADYEQYF. The CDR3 DNA reads TGCAGCGTTGTTTATCGGGGACTAGCGGATTACGAGCAGTACTTC.

The chain links TRBV20-1 to TRBJ2-6; D possibly matches TRBD1 or TRBD2 (5 bases each). Germline CDR1 DFQATT, CDR2 SNEGSKA (reference sequence). V was pared by 3 bases and J by 8 bases, with 11 bases between. The CDR3 sequence is 13 residues long. The CDR3 here is CSASTGQSNVLTF. The DNA for the CDR3 is TGCAGTGCTAGTACGGGGCAGTCCAACGTCCTGACTTTC.

This clonotype was observed a handful of times. The V gene is TRBV7-2, the J gene TRBJ1-1; D not resolved. The length of the CDR3 is 14 residues. The germline V gene has CDR1 SGHTA and CDR2 FQGNSA. V dropped 5 bases and J dropped 0 bases, with 10 bases sitting between them. The CDR3 nucleotides read TGTGCCAGCAGCCCCGTCGAGTTGAACACTGAAGCTTTCTTT. Protein product: CASSPVELNTEAFF.

This clonotype was detected a few times. At one of its ends the junction is not consistent with the germline gene, which may arise from a read error. V is TRBV29-1 and J is TRBJ2-5; D tentatively reads TRBD1 or TRBD2 (5 bases each). Germline CDR1 reads SQVTM; CDR2 reads ANQGSEA. The CDR3 extends over 8 amino acids. Written as DNA, the CDR3 is TGCGGGACCCCGAACCAGGTCTTC. Protein sequence: CGTPNQVF.

The chain joins TRBV4-3 to TRBJ2-5; D possibly corresponds to TRBD1 (6 bases). With 1 base removed from V and 1 base from J, the gap between germline ends came to 10 bases. The length of the CDR3 is 15 residues. The germline V gene has CDR1 LGHNA and CDR2 YSLEER. This CDR3 is CASSQAGVPQETQYF. The CDR3 DNA reads as TGCGCCAGCAGCCAAGCAGGGGTACCCCAAGAGACCCAGTACTTC.

Here the CDR3 reads CASSPGTMDGYTF. The DNA of the CDR3 is TGTGCCAGCAGCCCGGGGACAATGGATGGCTACACCTTC. The rearrangement uses TRBV7-9 and TRBJ1-2, with a tentative D call TRBD1 (6 bases). This CDR3 has 13 amino acids. Trimming removed 5 bases at V and 6 bases at J, with 13 bases between. The germline V gene encodes CDR1 SEHNR and CDR2 FQNEAQ (reference sequence).

The chain combines TRBV3-1 with TRBJ2-5, with 7 bases fitting TRBD1. The CDR3 is 14 residues long. Germline CDR1 LGHDT, CDR2 YNNKEL (reference sequence). J was trimmed by 2 bases and V by 2 bases; bases with no gene match: 2. CDR3 region: CASSQWTGQETQYF. CDR3 nucleotide sequence: TGTGCCAGCAGCCAATGGACAGGTCAAGAGACCCAGTACTTC.

This clonotype was counted only a few times. This chain joins TRBV6-5 and TRBJ2-7, with 9 positions matching TRBD2. The CDR3 is 14 residues long. Germline V gene lookup returns CDR1 MNHEY and CDR2 SVGAGI. V shed 7 bases and J 3 bases; nucleotides not matched to a gene: 7. CDR3 region: CASKAGLAIYEQYF. DNA for the CDR3: TGTGCCAGCAAGGCGGGACTAGCTATCTACGAGCAGTACTTC.

This clonotype was found a few times. In this CDR3 the conserved last residue, phenylalanine or tryptophan, is missing, so a read error is likely. As DNA, the CDR3 is TGCAGTGCTAGAGTTCATGGGGACATTCGACGGGGCCTAAACTATGGCTACACCCTC. Translated: CSARVHGDIRRGLNYGYTL. The V call is TRBV20-1, the J call TRBJ1-2; possible D gene TRBD1, 6 bases. Germline V gene lookup returns CDR1 DFQATT and CDR2 SNEGSKA (reference sequence). The CDR3 contains 19 residues. The germline V and J ends were trimmed by 1 base and 2 bases, with 26 bases remaining between them.

This chain connects TRBV7-3 to TRBJ2-5, with 10 bases aligning to TRBD2. The germline CDR1 and CDR2 sequences are SGHTA and FQGTGA. V shed 1 base and J 11 bases; nucleotides not matched to a gene: 10. CDR3 size: 15 residues. DNA for the CDR3: TGTGCCAGCAGCTTAAGAGGACTAGCGGCGCAGGAGCAGTACTTC. Translation: CASSLRGLAAQEQYF.

The sample holds many counts of this clonotype. One end of the junction varies from germline; a read error may be responsible. The J gene is TRBJ1-1, the V gene TRBV5-1, with 11 bases that match TRBD1. The CDR3 has 14 residues. Germline V gene lookup returns CDR1 SGHRS and CDR2 YFSETQ. CDR3 protein: CASSAGQGGTEAFF. The CDR3 DNA is TGTGCCAGCAGCGCGGGACAGGGGGGAACTGAAGCTTTCTTT.

In regard to this clonotype: Its ends do not fully match the called genes, so a read error is possible. The chain couples TRBV7-3 to TRBJ2-1; no clear D gene. The CDR3 loop spans 15 amino acids. The germline V gene has CDR1 SGHTA and CDR2 FQGTGA. CDR3 in DNA: TGTGCCAGCAGCCCCTACCCGCTGGCTTTGAGTGAGCAGTCCTTC. It yields the protein CASSPYPLALSEQSF.

The CDR3 is CSVERQSTDTQYF. The CDR3 coding sequence is TGCAGCGTTGAGAGACAGAGCACAGATACGCAGTATTTT. The chain has TRBV29-1 and TRBJ2-3, with D perhaps matching TRBD1 (5 bases). The length of the CDR3 is 13 residues. CDR1 and CDR2 from the germline V gene are SQVTM and ANQGSEA. V was pared by 3 bases and J by 0 bases, with 7 bases between.

This clonotype was observed a handful of times. V and J are TRBV2 and TRBJ2-2, with TRBD2 identical over 9 bases. With V trimmed by 6 bases and J by 0 bases, 5 bases remained unmatched. CDR1 and CDR2 from the germline V gene are SNHLY and FYNNEI. There are 16 residues in the CDR3. CDR3: CASRTRGGTNTGELFF. As DNA, the CDR3 is TGTGCCAGCAGAACGCGGGGGGGCACGAACACCGGGGAGCTGTTTTTT.

The chain uses TRBV20-1 and TRBJ2-3; TRBD2 matches 11 bases. Losses at the gene ends were 8 bases for V and 5 bases for J; bases not matched to a gene: 9. Germline-derived CDR1 and CDR2 are DFQATT and SNEGSKA (reference sequence). The CDR3 is 14 residues long. The CDR3 protein is CSSGTSGTLDTQYF. CDR3 nucleotide sequence: TGCAGTTCCGGGACTAGCGGTACCTTAGATACGCAGTATTTT.

This clonotype appeared a few times. V usage is TRBV5-5 and J usage is TRBJ2-1; D is ambiguous. The CDR3 runs 11 residues. CDR1 is SGHKS and CDR2 is YYEKEE in the germline V gene (reference sequence). The V end lost 6 bases, the J end lost 8 bases, and 9 bases lay between the germline ends. The CDR3 loop is CASTPGDEQFF. The CDR3 coding sequence is TGTGCCAGCACCCCTGGGGATGAGCAGTTCTTC.